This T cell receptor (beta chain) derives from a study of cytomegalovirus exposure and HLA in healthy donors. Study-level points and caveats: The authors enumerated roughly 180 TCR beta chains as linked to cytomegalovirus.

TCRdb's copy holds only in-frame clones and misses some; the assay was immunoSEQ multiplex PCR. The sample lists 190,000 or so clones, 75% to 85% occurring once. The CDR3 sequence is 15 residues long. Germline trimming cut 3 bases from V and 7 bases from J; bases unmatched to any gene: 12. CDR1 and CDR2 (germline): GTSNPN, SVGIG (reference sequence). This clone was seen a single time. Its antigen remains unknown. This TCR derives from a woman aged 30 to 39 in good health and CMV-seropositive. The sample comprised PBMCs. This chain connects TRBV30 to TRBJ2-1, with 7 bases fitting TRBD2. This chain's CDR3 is CAWRRGLGMSNEQFF. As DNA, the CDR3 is TGTGCCTGGAGGAGAGGACTAGGCATGTCAAATGAGCAGTTCTTC.